The sequence of this T cell receptor (beta chain) was determined in a study of identifying expanded T cells in peripheral blood. Germline values: CDR1 SGHDT, CDR2 YYEEEE. V lost 0 bases to trimming and J lost 1 base, with 13 bases between them. The CDR3 has 16 amino acids. Method: immunoSEQ multiplex PCR; TCRdb's copy keeps in-frame clones and lacks some. The profile covers some 75,000 clones, with around 90% appearing a single time and more than 3% taken by the ten largest. This sequence originates from a person aged 18 to 75 in good health. Sequences were obtained from blood. The chain joins TRBV5-6 to TRBJ2-5; a weak D match, TRBD2 (6 bases). CDR3 residues: CASSLVISGIQETQYF. Written as DNA, the CDR3 is TGTGCCAGCAGCTTGGTAATTAGCGGCATCCAAGAGACCCAGTACTTC.